Below are 11 T cell receptor beta chains sequenced from a single sample in a study of STAT3 mutations in large granular lymphocyte leukemia. These receptors' antigens are unknown. Study outcomes and limitations: Every T-cell large granular lymphocyte leukemia patient had at least one immunodominant TCR beta clonotype.

Data came from immunoSEQ multiplex PCR; TCRdb stores just in-frame clones and leaves some out. The table records around 13,000 clones, roughly 90% of them present only once. The sample consisted of peripheral blood mononuclear cells. The receptors were gathered from a man in his forties or fifties with T-cell large granular lymphocyte leukemia. Some clones in this sample may be carry-over from other donors' samples.

The chain links TRBV7-6 to TRBJ1-2, with 7 bases matching TRBD1. CDR1 SGHVS and CDR2 FNYEAQ come from the germline V gene. V gave up 5 bases and J gave up 3 bases; unmatched junction bases: 18. The CDR3 runs 18 residues. Here the CDR3 reads CASSGPPPQRTGHYGYTF. The CDR3 region has the DNA TGTGCCAGCAGCGGCCCCCCTCCCCAAAGGACAGGACACTATGGCTACACCTTC.

V gene TRBV7-2 combines with J gene TRBJ2-7, with D uncertain. Per the germline V gene, CDR1 is SGHTA and CDR2 is FQGNSA. The V end lost 5 bases, the J end lost 0 bases, and 5 bases lay between the germline ends. The CDR3 is made up of 12 amino acids. CDR3 nucleotide sequence: TGTGCCAGCAGCCCCCTCTCCTACGAGCAGTACTTC. Its translation is CASSPLSYEQYF.

The chain is built from TRBV7-3 and TRBJ2-5; TRBD2 agrees at 10 bases. V shed 4 bases and J 7 bases; nucleotides not matched to a gene: 21. Germline-derived CDR1 and CDR2 are SGHTA and FQGTGA. The CDR3 is 19 amino acids. The CDR3 reads CASSSAAFGTSDKRWTQYF. The CDR3 DNA follows: TGTGCCAGCAGCTCAGCGGCCTTCGGGACTAGCGATAAGAGGTGGACCCAGTACTTC.

V usage is TRBV19 and J usage is TRBJ1-5, with 12 bases matching TRBD1. The CDR3 has 17 amino acids. V lost 6 bases, J lost 0 bases, and 6 bases stayed unmatched. From germline, CDR1 is LNHDA and CDR2 SQIVND (reference sequence). For the CDR3, the DNA is TGTGCCAGTAGGGGACAGGGGGCAGGGAATAGCAATCAGCCCCAGCATTTT. Its translation is CASRGQGAGNSNQPQHF.

V and J are TRBV7-2 and TRBJ2-7, with no clear D. Germline V gene lookup returns CDR1 SGHTA and CDR2 FQGNSA. The V gene lost 5 bases and the J gene lost 3 bases, with 11 bases spanning the gap. The CDR3 consists of 13 residues. The CDR3 region is CASSMGFHYEQYF. CDR3 DNA sequence: TGTGCCAGCAGCATGGGGTTCCACTACGAGCAGTACTTC.

This sequence joins TRBV25-1 and TRBJ1-5; D unresolved. This CDR3 has 12 amino acids. From germline, CDR1 is MGHDK and CDR2 SYGVNS. Trimming shortened V by 2 bases and J by 6 bases, and 5 bases separated the two germline ends. The CDR3 DNA reads as TGTGCCAGCAGTGAAGGAGGTCAGCCCCAGCATTTT. This sequence encodes CASSEGGQPQHF.

This chain connects TRBV15 to TRBJ2-1; the match to TRBD2 covers 12 bases. CDR1 is LNHNV, CDR2 YYDKDF, per germline (reference sequence). This CDR3 region has 14 residues. V trimming: 8 bases; J trimming: 9 bases; junction bases outside the gene matches: 8. For the CDR3, the DNA is TGTGCCACCGCCCTAGCGGGGGGGATCGGTGAGCAGTTCTTC. Translated: CATALAGGIGEQFF.

The CDR3 is CASSPFSNQPQHF. CDR3 coding DNA: TGTGCCAGCTCACCCTTTAGCAATCAGCCCCAGCATTTT. This rearrangement joins TRBV18 to TRBJ1-5; the D is unclear. Trimming removed 3 bases at V and 0 bases at J, with 3 bases between. The CDR3 consists of 13 residues. Germline CDR1 KGHSH, CDR2 LQKENI.

This clone appeared a single time. The rearrangement links TRBV18 to TRBJ1-2, with TRBD1 identical over 10 bases. The ends lost 6 bases at V and 6 bases at J; junction bases unmatched: 10. From germline, CDR1 is KGHSH and CDR2 LQKENI. The CDR3 extends over 15 amino acids. CDR3 nucleotide sequence: TGTGCCAGCTCGCCGACAGGGGGCGGTCTTGATGGCTACACCTTC. It specifies CASSPTGGGLDGYTF.

The chain carries TRBV29-1 and TRBJ2-3; TRBD2 aligns across 8 bases. J was trimmed by 3 bases and V by 8 bases; bases with no gene match: 10. The CDR3 has 14 residues. Per the germline V gene, CDR1 is SQVTM and CDR2 is ANQGSEA. The CDR3 is CSTSAGELTDTQYF. CDR3 nucleotides: TGCAGCACTTCAGCGGGGGAACTAACAGATACGCAGTATTTT.

This clone was observed a single time. The chain couples TRBV25-1 to TRBJ1-1, with D possibly TRBD1 on 5 matching bases. The germline gives CDR1 MGHDK, CDR2 SYGVNS. The CDR3 loop spans 16 amino acids. V shed 5 bases and J shed 5 bases, with 21 bases lying between them. CDR3: CASSRWESTARTEAFF. CDR3 DNA sequence: TGTGCCAGCAGTCGGTGGGAATCGACAGCGCGAACTGAAGCTTTCTTT.